This T cell receptor beta chain was identified in a study of long-term antiretroviral therapy in people with HIV. A v3.0 immunoSEQ assay was performed at survey level. Clones were sequenced by immunoSEQ multiplex PCR, and TCRdb holds only the in-frame ones, with some missing. The sample lists more than 15,000 clones, 60% to 80% occurring once. This clone was detected only a few times. CDR1 is MGHRA, CDR2 YSYEKL, per germline. V shed 2 bases and J shed 2 bases, with 15 bases lying between them. The CDR3 spans 16 residues. The sequencing used unsorted PBMCs, collected 2.3 years after starting antiretroviral therapy. The chain has TRBV4-1 and TRBJ1-2; D unclear. This sequence was found in a woman in her forties with HIV. The CDR3 region has the DNA TGCGCCAGCAGCCAACTGGGAAGCCCTCCCAACTATGGCTACACCTTC. As protein: CASSQLGSPPNYGYTF.